The T cell receptor beta chain described here comes from a study of neurological immune-mediated disorders. Overall study results and limits: Multiple sclerosis was found to have the least TCR clonal expansion, below healthy controls, and HTLV-1-associated myelopathy the most. When the repertoires were sorted by phylogenetic grouping, those of 18 of 34 multiple sclerosis patients ended up in one related-CDR3 cluster, a possible signature. Neither clinical nor MRI features were associated with the multiple sclerosis repertoire cluster.

With 10-nucleotide random UMIs, 5'RACE was used to make the cDNA. TCRdb reprocessed the 5' RACE reads via MiXCR and lists one record per CDR3 protein. The data hold about 87,000 distinct CDR3 sequences, with around 3.6% observed a single time. This clonotype was seen many times. Its target is not known. The CDR3 runs 15 residues. Per germline, CDR1 SGHVS and CDR2 FNYEAQ. Losses at the gene ends were 1 base for V and 11 bases for J; bases not matched to a gene: 10. The rearrangement joins TRBV7-6 to TRBJ2-1, with 8 positions matching TRBD2. This receptor was identified in a woman in her fifties or sixties with multiple sclerosis. Sequenced sample: PBMCs. CDR3 residues: CASSLEQRGPLKQFF. The DNA for the CDR3 is TGTGCCAGCAGCTTAGAGCAGCGGGGGCCCTTGAAGCAGTTCTTC.